The 28 T cell receptor beta chains below were found in one sample sequenced in a study of chemoradiotherapy in HPV16-positive cancers. TCRdb keeps only in-frame clones here, not all; method: immunoSEQ multiplex PCR. The sample has about 2,500 clones, 70% to 90% seen once. The material sequenced was tumor tissue, taken from a patient who underwent chemoradiotherapy. These TCRs come from a human donor with HPV-associated anogenital cancer.

The J gene is TRBJ2-7, the V gene TRBV19, with D tentatively TRBD2 (5 bases). Trimming cost V 6 bases and J 1 base, with 13 bases left between them. The CDR3 has 14 amino acids. The germline V gene has CDR1 LNHDA and CDR2 SQIVND (reference sequence). CDR3 residues: CASSLLAGSYEQYF. CDR3 sequence (DNA): TGTGCCAGTAGCCTCCTGGCGGGTTCCTACGAGCAGTACTTC. Complete variable domain (other parts from reference TRBV19 and TRBJ2-7): DGGITQSPKYLFRKEGQNVTLSCEQNLNHDAMYWYRQDPGQGLRLIYYSQIVNDFQKGDIAEGYSVSREKKESFPLTVTSAQKNPTAFYLCASSLLAGSYEQYFGPGTRLTVT.

The chain employs TRBV11-2 and TRBJ2-1; D call uncertain. CDR1 SGHAT and CDR2 FQNNGV come from the germline V gene. Trimming took 2 bases from V and 5 from J, leaving 13 bases between them. The CDR3 length is 15 residues. This CDR3 is CASSLFGPRDNEQFF. The CDR3 nucleotides are TGTGCCAGCAGCTTATTCGGCCCCAGAGACAATGAGCAGTTCTTC.

V gene TRBV4-1 combines with J gene TRBJ2-3, with D perhaps TRBD1 (7 bases). The germline gives CDR1 MGHRA, CDR2 YSYEKL. V was shortened by 4 bases and J by 4 bases, with 18 bases between the two germline ends. CDR3 length: 16 amino acids. CDR3 residues: CASSRWRQGGPDTQYF. Here the CDR3 DNA reads TGCGCCAGCAGCCGATGGAGACAGGGAGGCCCAGATACGCAGTATTTT.

The chain uses TRBV19 and TRBJ1-4; D gene uncertain. This CDR3 has 17 residues. V lost 3 bases and J 4 bases, leaving 18 bases between the germline ends. Germline assignment: CDR1 LNHDA and CDR2 SQIVND (reference sequence). The CDR3 DNA sequence: TGTGCCAGTAGTATGTTGCGGCGAGTGTTCGGTAATGAAAAACTGTTTTTT. Its translation: CASSMLRRVFGNEKLFF.

V gene TRBV4-3 combines with J gene TRBJ1-4; unclear D gene. This CDR3 is 14 amino acids long. V dropped 2 bases and J dropped 10 bases, with 14 bases sitting between them. Germline CDR1 is LGHNA and CDR2 is YSLEER. CDR3 DNA: TGCGCCAGCAGCCAAAGTAACGGGGTTGGAAAACTGTTTTTT. It specifies CASSQSNGVGKLFF.

The chain joins TRBV2 to TRBJ2-1; 7 bases line up with TRBD2. The trim removed 11 bases at V and 5 bases at J, leaving 9 bases unmatched. The CDR3 spans 13 residues. Germline V gives CDR1 SNHLY, CDR2 FYNNEI. The CDR3 region has the DNA TGTGCCGACGGAAAGGGAGGGAACAATGAGCAGTTCTTC. It is translated as CADGKGGNNEQFF. The entire variable domain, with the rest obtained from reference TRBV2 and TRBJ2-1, is as follows: EPEVTQTPSHQVTQMGQEVILRCVPISNHLYFYWYRQILGQKVEFLVSFYNNEISEKSEIFDDQFSVERPDGSNFTLKIRSTKLEDSAMYFCADGKGGNNEQFFGPGTRLTVL.

The CDR3 nucleotides read TGTGCCAGCAGCTTACGCCCGACAGATAACAATGAGCAGTTCTTC. As protein: CASSLRPTDNNEQFF. The chain uses TRBV7-9 and TRBJ2-1, with a weak D call TRBD1 (5 bases). Germline values: CDR1 SEHNR, CDR2 FQNEAQ (reference sequence). The CDR3 runs to 15 residues. V lost 2 bases and J lost 5, with 13 bases in between.

This rearrangement joins TRBV5-6 to TRBJ2-7; no clear D gene. V lost 0 bases, J lost 3 bases, and 4 bases lay in between. The CDR3 is 12 residues long. Germline CDR1 SGHDT, CDR2 YYEEEE. Written as DNA, the CDR3 is TGTGCCAGCAGCTTGGACAACTACGAGCAGTACTTC. Protein: CASSLDNYEQYF.

CDR3 sequence: CASRTGLAVTDTQYF. Here the CDR3 DNA reads TGTGCCAGCAGAACGGGACTAGCGGTCACAGATACGCAGTATTTT. The V call is TRBV9, the J call TRBJ2-3; 11 bases align to TRBD2. The CDR3 spans 15 residues. Unmatched junction bases numbered 4, after V lost 5 bases and J lost 2 bases. Germline V lookup: CDR1 SGDLS, CDR2 YYNGEE.

This chain joins TRBV6-1 and TRBJ2-5; 8 positions match TRBD1. The better agreement between TRBJ2-7 and the DNA end casts doubt on the J call. The CDR3 extends over 14 amino acids. Germline lookup yields CDR1 MNHNS and CDR2 SASEGT. CDR3 DNA sequence: TGTGCCAGCATTCGGACAGGGAGCTCCTACGAGCAGTACTTC. It yields the protein CASIRTGSSYEQYF.

Details on this clone: Mismatch with germline at one junction end may stem from a read error. V is TRBV19 and J is TRBJ1-3; possibly TRBD1 for D (5 bases). The germline gives CDR1 LNHDA, CDR2 SQIVND (reference sequence). The CDR3 consists of 15 residues. The CDR3 DNA sequence: TGTGCCAGTAGTATAACCGGGACCCCTGGAGACACCATATATTTT. Its protein is CASSITGTPGDTIYF.

This clone occurred once. The V gene is TRBV27, the J gene TRBJ1-1, with D perhaps matching TRBD1 (5 bases). The CDR3 is 16 amino acids. Germline V CDR1 and CDR2: MNHEY, SMNVEV (reference sequence). Between the trimmed V and J ends, which lost 1 base and 0 bases, there was a span of 12 bases. CDR3 sequence: CASSLYPGQMNTEAFF. In DNA form, the CDR3 reads TGTGCCAGCAGTTTATATCCAGGGCAGATGAACACTGAAGCTTTCTTT.

This clone was seen only once. The rearrangement links TRBV30 to TRBJ1-5; D unresolved. Germline V gene lookup returns CDR1 GTSNPN and CDR2 SVGIG (reference sequence). V was shortened by 4 bases and J by 1 base, with 8 bases between the two germline ends. This CDR3 is 13 amino acids long. Here the CDR3 DNA reads TGTGCCTGGAATTTGGACAGCAATCAGCCCCAGCATTTT. Its translation is CAWNLDSNQPQHF.

The rearrangement joins TRBV4-2 to TRBJ2-7; perhaps TRBD2 as D (5 bases). V dropped 0 bases and J dropped 2 bases, with 11 bases sitting between them. This CDR3 region has 15 residues. Germline CDR1 reads LGHNA; CDR2 reads YNFKEQ. CDR3 coding DNA: TGTGCCAGCAGCCAAGATTTGGAGGCTACCTACGAGCAGTACTTC. Encoded protein: CASSQDLEATYEQYF.

The chain couples TRBV25-1 to TRBJ2-1, with D tentatively TRBD1 or TRBD2 (5 bases each). The CDR3 consists of 12 residues. The ends were cut back, 2 bases at V and 12 bases at J, with 11 bases in the middle. Germline V gives CDR1 MGHDK, CDR2 SYGVNS. Here the CDR3 reads CASSEVEGMQFF. For the CDR3, the DNA is TGTGCCAGCAGTGAAGTAGAGGGGATGCAGTTCTTC.

In its sample, this clone was seen a few times. The chain joins TRBV2 to TRBJ2-1, with no clear D. CDR1 and CDR2 from the germline V gene are SNHLY and FYNNEI. V lost 3 bases, J lost 2 bases, and 11 bases lay in between. The CDR3 length is 15 residues. The chain's CDR3 is CASSDRKAPYNEQFF. The CDR3 nucleotides read TGTGCCAGCAGTGATCGGAAAGCCCCCTACAATGAGCAGTTCTTC.

This clone was counted only a few times. V gene TRBV4-3 combines with J gene TRBJ2-5, with D maybe TRBD2 (5 bases). Per the germline V gene, CDR1 is LGHNA and CDR2 is YSLEER. Trimming removed 3 bases from V and 4 bases from J, with 18 bases in between. This CDR3 has 16 residues. The CDR3 is CASSQGDTLIGETQYF. Written as DNA, the CDR3 is TGCGCCAGCAGCCAGGGAGACACGTTAATAGGAGAGACCCAGTACTTC.

This clone was seen only once. This rearrangement joins TRBV18 to TRBJ1-4; D call uncertain. Germline V gives CDR1 KGHSH, CDR2 LQKENI. Trimming pared 6 bases from V and 5 bases from J, leaving 4 bases between. The length of the CDR3 is 11 residues. CDR3 sequence: CASSSNEKLFF. The CDR3 DNA reads TGTGCCAGCTCTTCGAATGAAAAACTGTTTTTT. The full variable domain, rest sourced from reference TRBV18 and TRBJ1-4, is NAGVMQNPRHLVRRRGQEARLRCSPMKGHSHVYWYRQLPEEGLKFMVYLQKENIIDESGMPKERFSAEFPKEGPSILRIQQVVRGDSAAYFCASSSNEKLFFGSGTQLSVL.

In this sample, this clone turned up once. V and J are TRBV28 and TRBJ1-1; no clear D. The CDR3 consists of 13 residues. V lost 5 bases to trimming and J lost 10 bases, with 17 bases between them. The germline gives CDR1 MDHEN, CDR2 SYDVKM. In DNA form, the CDR3 reads TGTGCCAGCAGTACGAGCTCCCCTTCAACAGCTTTCTTT. Protein sequence: CASSTSSPSTAFF.

By share, this clone ranks as large. J is TRBJ2-2 and V is TRBV4-3, with D unresolved. The germline V gene encodes CDR1 LGHNA and CDR2 YSLEER. This CDR3 is built from 14 residues. V lost 0 bases and J lost 1, with 3 bases in between. CDR3 sequence (DNA): TGCGCCAGCAGCCAAGATTGGAACACCGGGGAGCTGTTTTTT. This codes for CASSQDWNTGELFF.

This clone was recorded once. The rearrangement uses TRBV28 and TRBJ2-7, with D tentatively TRBD1 (6 bases). This CDR3 has 14 amino acids. The V end lost 4 bases, the J end lost 2 bases, and 12 bases lay between the germline ends. Germline V gives CDR1 MDHEN, CDR2 SYDVKM. In DNA, the CDR3 is TGTGCCAGCAGTTCTACAGGGTATCCCTACGAGCAGTACTTC. Its protein is CASSSTGYPYEQYF.

This sequence joins TRBV5-6 and TRBJ1-1, with D maybe TRBD1 (6 bases). Trimming cost V 0 bases and J 2 bases, with 14 bases left between them. The CDR3 spans 16 residues. Germline CDR1 is SGHDT and CDR2 is YYEEEE. The CDR3 here is CASSLDRPGVNTEAFF. The CDR3 nucleotides read TGTGCCAGCAGCTTGGATCGCCCAGGGGTAAACACTGAAGCTTTCTTT.

The V gene is TRBV2, the J gene TRBJ2-1; D not resolved. Trimming stripped 4 bases from V and 0 bases from J, with 10 bases between. The V gene's germline CDR1 is SNHLY and CDR2 FYNNEI. The CDR3 contains 15 residues. CDR3 nucleotide sequence: TGTGCCAGCAGTGCTGCGTACAGCTCCTACAATGAGCAGTTCTTC. Translated, it gives CASSAAYSSYNEQFF.

By share of the sample, this clone is medium-sized. J is TRBJ1-5 and V is TRBV4-3; 8 bases match TRBD1. The CDR3 is 15 residues long. Losses at the gene ends were 2 bases for V and 3 bases for J; bases not matched to a gene: 3. Per the germline V gene, CDR1 is LGHNA and CDR2 is YSLEER. DNA for the CDR3: TGCGCCAGCAGCCAACACCAGGGGGCCAATCAGCCCCAGCATTTT. This translates into CASSQHQGANQPQHF.

The chain combines TRBV30 with TRBJ1-1, with D unresolved. The germline CDR1 and CDR2 sequences are GTSNPN and SVGIG (reference sequence). The CDR3 is made up of 14 amino acids. The CDR3 DNA sequence: TGTGCGGAGAGGAATGAGCGGTCGAACACTGAAGCTTTCTTT. This encodes CAERNERSNTEAFF. The variable domain in full, with the rest retrieved from reference TRBV30 and TRBJ1-1, is SQTIHQWPATLVQPVGSPLSLECTVEGTSNPNLYWYRQAAGRGLQLLFYSVGIGQISSEVPQNLSASRPQDRQFILSSKKLLLSDSGFYLCAERNERSNTEAFFGQGTRLTVV.

This clone was observed a few times. The V gene is TRBV7-9, the J gene TRBJ2-5; 7 bases are shared with TRBD1. The germline CDR1 and CDR2 sequences are SEHNR and FQNEAQ (reference sequence). The CDR3 is 15 residues long. The ends lost 2 bases at V and 2 bases at J; junction bases unmatched: 5. This CDR3 is CASSLRDSLQETQYF. The CDR3 DNA reads TGTGCCAGCAGCTTACGGGACAGTCTTCAAGAGACCCAGTACTTC. Full variable domain (rest looked up from reference TRBV7-9 and TRBJ2-5): DTGVSQNPRHKITKRGQNVTFRCDPISEHNRLYWYRQTLGQGPEFLTYFQNEAQLEKSRLLSDRFSAERPKGSFSTLEIQRTEQGDSAMYLCASSLRDSLQETQYFGPGTRLLVL.

V is TRBV7-2 and J is TRBJ2-1; 8 bases are shared with TRBD1. The CDR3 length is 14 residues. From germline, CDR1 is SGHTA and CDR2 FQGNSA. With V trimmed by 4 bases and J by 6 bases, 5 bases remained unmatched. The CDR3 DNA reads as TGTGCCAGCAGCTCGACAGGGGCCTCCAATGAGCAGTTCTTC. Protein sequence: CASSSTGASNEQFF.

The V call is TRBV7-2, the J call TRBJ2-7; D remains ambiguous. In germline, CDR1 is SGHTA, CDR2 FQGNSA. The CDR3 has 14 residues. V lost 3 bases and J 2 bases, leaving 11 bases between the germline ends. The CDR3 coding sequence is TGTGCCAGCAGCTTTGCGTTCAGAACCTACGAGCAGTACTTC. Protein sequence: CASSFAFRTYEQYF.